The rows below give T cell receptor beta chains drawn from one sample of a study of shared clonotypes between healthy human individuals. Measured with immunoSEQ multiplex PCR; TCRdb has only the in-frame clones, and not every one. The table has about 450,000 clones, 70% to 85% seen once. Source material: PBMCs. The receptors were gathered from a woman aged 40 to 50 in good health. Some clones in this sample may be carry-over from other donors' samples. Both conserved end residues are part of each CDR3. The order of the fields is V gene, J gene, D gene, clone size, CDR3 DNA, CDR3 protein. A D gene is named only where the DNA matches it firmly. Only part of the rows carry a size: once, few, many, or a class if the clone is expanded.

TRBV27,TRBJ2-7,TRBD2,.,TGTGCCAGCAGTTTTAGTAGCGGGAGGGCCTACGAGCAGTACTTC,CASSFSSGRAYEQYF
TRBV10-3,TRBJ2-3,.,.,TGTGCCATCACGGGCGGGAGCACAGATACGCAGTATTTT,CAITGGSTDTQYF
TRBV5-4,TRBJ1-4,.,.,TGTGCCAGCAGCTTGAGTGCCAGGGGTGGTGAAAAACTGTTTTTT,CASSLSARGGEKLFF
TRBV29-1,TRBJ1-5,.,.,TGCAGCGCCCCGGCTACCATCATGGATCAGCCCCAGCATTTT,CSAPATIMDQPQHF
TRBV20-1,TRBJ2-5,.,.,TGCAGACCCGGACTGGTGGAGACCCAGTACTTC,CRPGLVETQYF
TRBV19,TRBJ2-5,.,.,TGTGCCAGTAGTATGGTCGGGGGCGCGGGGCAAGAGACCCAGTACTTC,CASSMVGGAGQETQYF
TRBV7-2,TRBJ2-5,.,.,TGTGCCAGCAGCGCAGAGCGGGTCAAAGAGACCCAGTACTTC,CASSAERVKETQYF
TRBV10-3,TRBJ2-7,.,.,TGTGCCATCGGGGACACCCGATACTACGAGCAGTACTTC,CAIGDTRYYEQYF
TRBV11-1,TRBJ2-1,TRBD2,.,TGTGCCAGCAGCCCTAGCGGGTTCTCCTACAATGAGCAGTTCTTC,CASSPSGFSYNEQFF
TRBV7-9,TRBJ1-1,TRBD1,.,TGTGCCAGCACCCAGGGGGACTACACTGAAGCTTTCTTT,CASTQGDYTEAFF
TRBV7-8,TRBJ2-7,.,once,TGTGCCAGCAGCTTAGACGGTCAGCGGTACGAGCAGTACTTC,CASSLDGQRYEQYF
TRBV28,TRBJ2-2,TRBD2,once,TGTGCCAGCGAAGTCCCCGTCGCGGGACTAGCGGGAGAAACCGGGGAGCTGTTTTTT,CASEVPVAGLAGETGELFF
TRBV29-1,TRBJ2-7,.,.,TGCAGCGTTGATAGGGGTGGGGGAGAAGAGTACTTC,CSVDRGGGEEYF
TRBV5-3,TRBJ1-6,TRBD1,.,TGTGCCAGCCAACAGGGGCCCTATAATTCACCCCTCCACTTT,CASQQGPYNSPLHF
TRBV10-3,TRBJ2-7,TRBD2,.,TGTGCCATCAGTGAACCTGGGACTAGCAGGGACGAGCAGTACTTC,CAISEPGTSRDEQYF
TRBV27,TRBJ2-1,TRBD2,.,TGTGCCAGCAGTTCCCGTCCGGGGGCGGGAGGCTACAATGAGCAGTTCTTC,CASSSRPGAGGYNEQFF
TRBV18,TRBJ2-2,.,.,TGTGCCAGCTCCCTGTACGGGTCGAACACCGGGGAGCTGTTTTTT,CASSLYGSNTGELFF
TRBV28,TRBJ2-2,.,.,TGTGCCAGCAGTTTGGGAGAGGTAAAGCTGTTTTTT,CASSLGEVKLFF
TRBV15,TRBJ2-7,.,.,TGTGCCACCAGCAGAGGAAGGGTCTGGGAGCAGTACTTC,CATSRGRVWEQYF
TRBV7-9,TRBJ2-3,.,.,TGTGCCAGCAGCTTATTGGGGGATACGCAGTATTTT,CASSLLGDTQYF
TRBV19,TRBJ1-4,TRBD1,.,TGTGCCAGTAGAGGACAGGGTCTAGAAAAACTGTTTTTT,CASRGQGLEKLFF
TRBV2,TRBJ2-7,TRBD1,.,TGTGCCAGCAGTGAAGGGGACAGGGGGCCCTACGAGCAGTACTTC,CASSEGDRGPYEQYF
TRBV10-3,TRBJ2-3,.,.,TGTGCCAGTACAGGGTCCGGAGATACGCAGTATTTT,CASTGSGDTQYF
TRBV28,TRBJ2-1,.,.,TGTGCCACCCGTCAGGGGAATGAGCAGTTCTTC,CATRQGNEQFF
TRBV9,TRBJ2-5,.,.,TGTGCCAGCAGCGCCGGGACACAAGAGACCCAGTACTTC,CASSAGTQETQYF
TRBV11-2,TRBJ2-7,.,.,TGTGCCAGCAGCTCGACAGGCTACGAGCAGTACTTC,CASSSTGYEQYF
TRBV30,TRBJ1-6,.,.,TGTGCCTGGACTTTTGGCAGGACTAATAATTCACCCCTCCACTTT,CAWTFGRTNNSPLHF
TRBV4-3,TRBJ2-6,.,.,TGCGCCAGCGGCCAAGAAGTCGGCTCTTGGGCCAACGTCCTGACTTTC,CASGQEVGSWANVLTF
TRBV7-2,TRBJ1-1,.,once,TGTGCCAGCAGCTTAGTGGGGTTCGCCACTGAAGCTTTCTTT,CASSLVGFATEAFF
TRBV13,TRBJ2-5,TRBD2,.,TGTGCCAGCAGCTTAGCCGGGCTAGCGGGAGGACACCAAGAGACCCAGTACTTC,CASSLAGLAGGHQETQYF
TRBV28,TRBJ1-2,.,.,TGTGCCAGCAGGCAGAACTATGGCTACACCTTC,CASRQNYGYTF
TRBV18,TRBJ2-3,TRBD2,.,TGTGCCAGCTCACCTCGGCGGGAGATAAGCACAGATACGCAGTATTTT,CASSPRREISTDTQYF
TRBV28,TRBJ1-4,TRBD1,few,TGTGCCAGCAGTCCCCCGGACAGGGGACCACTGTTTTTT,CASSPPDRGPLFF
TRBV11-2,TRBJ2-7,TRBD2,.,TGTGCCAGCAGCAAAGCGCGGGAGTCCGAGCAGTACTTC,CASSKARESEQYF
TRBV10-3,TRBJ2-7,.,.,TGTGCCATCAGTCCAGGGGTACGAAACGAGCAGTACTTC,CAISPGVRNEQYF
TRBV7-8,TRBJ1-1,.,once,TGTGCCAGCAGCCCGACCCAGGGGAGCACTGAAGCTTTCTTT,CASSPTQGSTEAFF
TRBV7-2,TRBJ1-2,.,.,TGTGCCAGCAGGGTGGGGCAGCACCTTTCGGGCTACACCTTC,CASRVGQHLSGYTF
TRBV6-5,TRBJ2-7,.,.,TGTGCCAGCAGTTACTTAGCTGGGGAGCAGTACTTC,CASSYLAGEQYF
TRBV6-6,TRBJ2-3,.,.,TGTGCCAGCAGTTACTCCGGCGGGGGCACAGATACGCAGTATTTT,CASSYSGGGTDTQYF
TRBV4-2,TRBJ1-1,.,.,TGTGCCAGCAGCCAAGATACGGCGTCGAACACTGAAGCTTTCTTT,CASSQDTASNTEAFF
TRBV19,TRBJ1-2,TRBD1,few,TGTGCCAGTAGTCCCCGGACAGGCTCGACCAACTATGGCTACACCTTC,CASSPRTGSTNYGYTF